The rows below give T cell receptor beta chains drawn from one sample of a study of T cell responses to AZD1222 COVID-19 vaccine. Data came from immunoSEQ multiplex PCR; TCRdb stores just in-frame clones and leaves some out. The sample has 130,000 to 150,000 clones; around 84% are singletons. The sample consisted of peripheral blood, taken 28 days after the second AZD1222 dose. These receptors originate from an adult who received the AZD1222 COVID-19 vaccine. Both conserved end residues are part of each CDR3. D genes are given only for firm matches. Rows give clone size only sometimes, using once, few, many, or a class for an expanded clone.

V: TRBV5-1; size: .; J: TRBJ2-1; D: .; DNA: TGCGCCAGCAGCTTGGGGGTAGCGGACCTGTACAATGAGCAGTTCTTC; CDR3: CASSLGVADLYNEQFF
V: TRBV5-6; size: .; J: TRBJ2-1; D: TRBD2; DNA: TGTGCCAGCAGCGGTGGGACTAGCGGACTTTACAATGAGCAGTTCTTC; CDR3: CASSGGTSGLYNEQFF
V: TRBV7-9; size: .; J: TRBJ2-4; D: .; DNA: TGTGCCAGCAGACCACAGGAAAACATTCAGTACTTC; CDR3: CASRPQENIQYF
V: TRBV11-2; size: .; J: TRBJ1-2; D: .; DNA: TGTGCCAGCAGCTTAGGTTGGAGGGCCTCTCATGGCTACACCTTC; CDR3: CASSLGWRASHGYTF
V: TRBV7-9; size: few; J: TRBJ2-7; D: .; DNA: TGTGCCAGCAGCCGGGATGGTCTTGCCTACGAGCAGTACTTC; CDR3: CASSRDGLAYEQYF
V: TRBV27; size: .; J: TRBJ1-2; D: .; DNA: TGTGCCAGCAGGCTAAGCCCCGCTATGGGCTACACCTTC; CDR3: CASRLSPAMGYTF
V: TRBV15; size: .; J: TRBJ1-4; D: .; DNA: TGTGCCACCAGCAGAGATCTGAAAGCTAATGAAAAACTGTTTTTT; CDR3: CATSRDLKANEKLFF
V: TRBV9; size: .; J: TRBJ1-3; D: TRBD1; DNA: TGTGCCAGCAGCGCCGGGACAGCTTCTGGAAACACCATATATTTT; CDR3: CASSAGTASGNTIYF
V: TRBV11-3; size: .; J: TRBJ2-6; D: TRBD1; DNA: TGTGCCAGCAGCCCCGGGACAGGGGACTCTGGGGCCAACGTCCTGACTTTC; CDR3: CASSPGTGDSGANVLTF
V: TRBV9; size: .; J: TRBJ1-2; D: .; DNA: TGTGCCAGCAGCGTAGCTGGCGGTGGCTACACCTTC; CDR3: CASSVAGGGYTF
V: TRBV5-5; size: .; J: TRBJ2-5; D: .; DNA: TGTGCCAGCAGCGCGAGGGACGGGGACGAAGAGACCCAGTACTTC; CDR3: CASSARDGDEETQYF
V: TRBV27; size: .; J: TRBJ2-1; D: TRBD2; DNA: TGTGCCAGCGGCGGACTAGCGGAATACAATGAGCAGTTCTTC; CDR3: CASGGLAEYNEQFF
V: TRBV28; size: .; J: TRBJ1-5; D: TRBD1; DNA: TGTGCCAGCAGCGATCACGGACAGGGGTATCAGCCCCAGCATTTT; CDR3: CASSDHGQGYQPQHF
V: TRBV6-1; size: .; J: TRBJ1-2; D: TRBD1; DNA: TGTGCCAGCAGTGAAGTCGGGACAGGGTTTAACTATGGCTACACCTTC; CDR3: CASSEVGTGFNYGYTF
V: TRBV21-1; size: .; J: TRBJ2-2; D: .; DNA: TGTGCCAGCAGCAAAGACTGCCTAGCGGGGGGCTATCGAAGCACCGGGGAGCTGTTTTTT; CDR3: CASSKDCLAGGYRSTGELFF
V: TRBV5-1; size: .; J: TRBJ2-7; D: .; DNA: TGCGCCAGCAGCTGGACATCAGGGATTTCCGAGCAGTACTTC; CDR3: CASSWTSGISEQYF
V: TRBV9; size: .; J: TRBJ2-3; D: TRBD2; DNA: TGTGCCAGCAGATTTAGCGGGAGGGCCCCCCCAGATACGCAGTATTTT; CDR3: CASRFSGRAPPDTQYF
V: TRBV10-2; size: once; J: TRBJ2-5; D: .; DNA: TGCGCCAGCAGCGAGGGAGTAAACGAGGAGACCCAGTACTTC; CDR3: CASSEGVNEETQYF
V: TRBV2; size: .; J: TRBJ2-1; D: TRBD1; DNA: TGTGCCACCGCGAGGACCCGACAGGGCCTGCAGTTCTTC; CDR3: CATARTRQGLQFF
V: TRBV4-2; size: .; J: TRBJ2-2; D: TRBD1; DNA: TGTGCCAGCAGCCCTGCGACCGGGACAGGGGGCACCGGGGAGCTGTTTTTT; CDR3: CASSPATGTGGTGELFF
V: TRBV4-2; size: .; J: TRBJ2-7; D: TRBD2; DNA: TGTGCCAGCAGCCAAGATCGGAGCGGGGGGGCAGTCGAGCAGTACTTC; CDR3: CASSQDRSGGAVEQYF
V: TRBV6-1; size: .; J: TRBJ2-2; D: TRBD2; DNA: TGTGCCAGCAGTGCAGGGAGCGGGGGGTTAGGCACCGGGGAGCTGTTTTTT; CDR3: CASSAGSGGLGTGELFF
V: TRBV6-5; size: .; J: TRBJ2-7; D: .; DNA: TGTGCCAGCAGTTACGGCACGCGCGGCTACGAGCAGTACTTC; CDR3: CASSYGTRGYEQYF
V: TRBV2; size: .; J: TRBJ2-5; D: .; DNA: TGTGCCAGCTCAGGACAGCCTCTATACCAAGAGACCCAGTACTTC; CDR3: CASSGQPLYQETQYF
V: TRBV12-3/TRBV12-4; size: .; J: TRBJ1-3; D: .; DNA: TGTGCCAGTGAACAGGGAGGAGGAAACACCATATATTTT; CDR3: CASEQGGGNTIYF
V: TRBV6-5; size: .; J: TRBJ1-2; D: TRBD1; DNA: TGTGCCAGCAGCCATCGAGACAGGGGGCAAGGCTACACCTTC; CDR3: CASSHRDRGQGYTF
V: TRBV18; size: .; J: TRBJ1-5; D: TRBD1; DNA: TGTGCCAGCTCACCGACAGGGGACAGGAGGCAGCCCCAGCATTTT; CDR3: CASSPTGDRRQPQHF
V: TRBV19; size: few; J: TRBJ2-4; D: .; DNA: TGTGCCAGTAGTATAGAGGCCAGGGCGAGAGAAAACATTCAGTACTTC; CDR3: CASSIEARARENIQYF
V: TRBV3-1/TRBV3-2; size: .; J: TRBJ1-3; D: .; DNA: TGTGCCAGCAGCCAAGATGCGGGGTCTGGAAACACCATATATTTT; CDR3: CASSQDAGSGNTIYF
V: TRBV18; size: .; J: TRBJ2-1; D: TRBD2; DNA: TGTGCCAGCTCACCACAGGCGGGAGTCAATGAGCAGTTCTTC; CDR3: CASSPQAGVNEQFF
V: TRBV6-5; size: .; J: TRBJ1-2; D: TRBD1; DNA: TGTGCCAGCAGTTACTCTTATGCGGGACAGGGCGGCTACACCTTC; CDR3: CASSYSYAGQGGYTF
V: TRBV19; size: .; J: TRBJ1-2; D: .; DNA: TGTGCCAGTAGTCATCTGGGAGGGTTTGGCTACACCTTC; CDR3: CASSHLGGFGYTF
V: TRBV4-1; size: .; J: TRBJ1-6; D: TRBD1; DNA: TGCGCCAGCAGCCGCCTTTCCGGGACAGGGGGCTCACCCCTCCACTTT; CDR3: CASSRLSGTGGSPLHF
V: TRBV14; size: .; J: TRBJ1-4; D: TRBD1; DNA: TGTGCCAGCAGCCTAACGGACAGGGTGGGAAAACTGTTTTTT; CDR3: CASSLTDRVGKLFF
V: TRBV12-3/TRBV12-4; size: .; J: TRBJ2-2; D: .; DNA: TGTGCCAGCAGTCAGGGCGGCACCGGGGAGCTGTTTTTT; CDR3: CASSQGGTGELFF
V: TRBV5-6; size: .; J: TRBJ1-2; D: .; DNA: TGTGCCAGCAGCGCCTCTGACCCAGCCAAGAACTATGGCTACACCTTC; CDR3: CASSASDPAKNYGYTF